The clone carrying this TCR beta chain was counted ten times or more. The CDR3 extends over 13 amino acids. The V gene lost 0 bases and the J gene lost 7 bases, with 12 bases spanning the gap. Germline values: CDR1 DFQATT, CDR2 SNEGSKA (reference sequence). The data were taken from a study of Graves' ophthalmopathy and Graves' hyperthyroidism. CDR3 regions of TCR beta were amplified from RNA transcripts. HTBI-primed first-round RT-PCR preceded second-round multiplex PCR. TCRdb redid the calling of the multiplex PCR reads with MiXCR, one entry per CDR3 protein. The sample records fewer than 650,000 distinct CDR3 sequences, 22% being singletons.

The source material was peripheral blood. The TCR comes from a woman between 18 and 29 years old with stable Graves' hyperthyroidism. Some clones in this sample may be carry-over from other donors' samples. The chain carries TRBV20-1 and TRBJ1-1; D is unresolved. In DNA form, the CDR3 reads TGCAGTGCTAGAGATCGGGGAGGAGGTGAAGCTTTCTTT. Translated: CSARDRGGGEAFF.